These T cell receptor beta chains were read from a single sample in a study of cytomegalovirus exposure and HLA in healthy donors. Sequenced by immunoSEQ multiplex PCR; TCRdb stores in-frame clones only, minus some. The repertoire includes 180,000 or so clones, over 60% of them detected once, and around 15% sits in the top ten. The specimen was PBMCs. The receptors stem from a man aged 50-60 years in good health and CMV-seropositive. CDR3s include the opening cysteine and the closing phenylalanine or tryptophan. D genes are given only for firm matches. Size tells how often a clone was seen (once, few, many) or the class of an expanded clone, and some rows leave it out.

>NA|TRBJ2-2|once|TRBV5-4
CATTMEGAANTGELFF
TGTGCCACCACTATGGAGGGGGCCGCGAACACCGGGGAGCTGTTTTTT
>NA|TRBJ1-5|few|TRBV6-6
CASSSQGFQPQHF
TGTGCCAGCAGTTCTCAGGGGTTTCAGCCCCAGCATTTT
>NA|TRBJ2-1|NA|TRBV9
CASSVEGVSYNEQFF
TGTGCCAGCAGCGTTGAGGGGGTCTCCTACAATGAGCAGTTCTTC
>NA|TRBJ1-2|NA|TRBV29-1
CSVEESQSFYGYTF
TGCAGCGTTGAAGAATCACAGAGCTTCTATGGCTACACCTTC
>NA|TRBJ1-2|NA|TRBV6-4
CASSDSSGSFGYTF
TGTGCCAGCAGTGACTCGAGCGGGTCTTTCGGCTACACCTTC
>TRBD1|TRBJ2-7|NA|TRBV27
CASSFKGQGPFSYEQYF
TGTGCCAGCAGTTTTAAGGGACAGGGGCCTTTCTCCTACGAGCAGTACTTC
>TRBD2|TRBJ2-3|NA|TRBV6-1
CASSGLSGGVTDTQYF
TGTGCCAGCAGTGGACTTAGCGGGGGAGTCACAGATACGCAGTATTTT
>NA|TRBJ1-1|NA|TRBV21-1
CARRNTEAFF
TGTGCCAGGAGGAACACTGAAGCTTTCTTT
>TRBD1|TRBJ1-5|NA|TRBV2
CASSVEGQINQPQHF
TGTGCCAGCAGTGTTGAGGGACAGATCAATCAGCCCCAGCATTTT
>NA|TRBJ2-2|NA|TRBV28
CASRSGVFGPGELFF
TGTGCCAGCAGATCGGGGGTCTTTGGCCCCGGGGAGCTGTTTTTT
>TRBD1|TRBJ1-2|NA|TRBV4-1
CASSQFTGGAGYGYTF
TGCGCCAGCAGCCAATTCACAGGGGGCGCCGGGTATGGCTACACCTTC
>TRBD1|TRBJ1-4|NA|TRBV4-3
CASSQGTAGGEKLFF
TGCGCCAGCAGCCAGGGGACAGCTGGTGGTGAAAAACTGTTTTTT
>NA|TRBJ2-3|NA|TRBV4-1
CASSLFGTLSTDTQYF
TGCGCCAGCAGCCTCTTCGGGACTCTGAGCACAGATACGCAGTATTTT
>TRBD1|TRBJ2-7|NA|TRBV13
CASSPDGTGLSEQYF
TGTGCCAGCAGCCCAGACGGGACAGGGTTAAGCGAGCAGTACTTC